These 32 T cell receptor beta chains originate from one sample sequenced in a study of blood T cell repertoires in COVID-19. Method: immunoSEQ multiplex PCR; TCRdb's copy keeps in-frame clones and lacks some. Of over 250,000 clones listed, 88% were seen once; the top ten hold 2% to 2.5%. Sequencing input: PBMCs or T cells enriched from blood (not recorded which). All receptors derive from a woman aged 60-75 years in a cohort exposed to, infected with or recovered from COVID-19 (not recorded which).

The J gene is TRBJ1-1, the V gene TRBV10-3, with 7 bases lining up with TRBD1. Germline values: CDR1 ENHRY, CDR2 SYGVKD. The CDR3 spans 12 residues. Trimming took 10 bases from V and 3 from J; bases not matched to a gene: 5. Here the CDR3 reads CASGTDDTEAFF. The CDR3 nucleotides are TGTGCCAGCGGGACAGATGACACTGAAGCTTTCTTT.

This CDR3 is CASSRGQGTEAFF. For the CDR3, the DNA is TGTGCCAGCAGCCGCGGACAGGGCACTGAAGCTTTCTTT. The chain combines TRBV6-5 with TRBJ1-1; 8 bases are a match to TRBD1. J was trimmed by 4 bases and V by 6 bases; bases with no gene match: 4. The CDR3 length is 13 residues. Germline CDR1 is MNHEY and CDR2 is SVGAGI.

The rearrangement links TRBV30 to TRBJ2-3; TRBD2 aligns across 13 bases. V was pared by 3 bases and J by 4 bases, with 7 bases of the junction left unmatched. The germline CDR1 and CDR2 sequences are GTSNPN and SVGIG (reference sequence). This CDR3 contains 16 residues. The CDR3 nucleotides read TGTGCCTGGAGAGCCCCCGGACTAGCGGGAGCAGATACGCAGTATTTT. It encodes CAWRAPGLAGADTQYF.

This chain links TRBV19 with TRBJ2-7; TRBD2 aligns across 7 bases. Trimming cost V 3 bases and J 7 bases; bases outside gene matches: 12. CDR1 LNHDA and CDR2 SQIVND come from the germline V gene (reference sequence). This CDR3 is built from 15 residues. The CDR3 region has the DNA TGTGCCAGTAGTATGATCGTGGGAGGGCCGGGTGAGCAGTACTTC. Translated: CASSMIVGGPGEQYF.

This clone is a singleton in its sample. The chain is built from TRBV7-6 and TRBJ2-3; 7 bases fit TRBD2. This CDR3 region has 16 residues. The V gene's germline CDR1 is SGHVS and CDR2 FNYEAQ. With V trimmed by 1 base and J by 6 bases, 10 bases remained unmatched. This chain's CDR3 is CASSLDVGGPADTQYF. In nucleotides, the CDR3 is TGTGCCAGCAGCTTAGACGTGGGAGGGCCAGCGGATACGCAGTATTTT.

The chain carries TRBV28 and TRBJ2-7; 7 positions match TRBD1. The V gene end was trimmed by 2 bases and the J gene end by 4 bases; junction bases not matched to a gene: 5. The CDR3 consists of 14 residues. Germline loops: CDR1 MDHEN, CDR2 SYDVKM. The CDR3 coding sequence is TGTGCCAGCAGTTTAATAGACAGGGAATACGAGCAGTACTTC. Its protein product is CASSLIDREYEQYF.

This rearrangement joins TRBV2 to TRBJ2-7; 9 bases map to TRBD2. The CDR3 totals 14 residues. The germline gives CDR1 SNHLY, CDR2 FYNNEI. The trim removed 6 bases at V and 3 bases at J, leaving 6 bases unmatched. This chain's CDR3 is CASRVGSGSYEQYF. CDR3 in DNA: TGTGCCAGCAGGGTGGGTAGCGGGAGCTACGAGCAGTACTTC.

This chain uses TRBV5-6 with TRBJ2-7; tentatively, D is TRBD1 (6 bases). The CDR3 has 15 amino acids. The germline CDR1 and CDR2 sequences are SGHDT and YYEEEE. V was shortened by 0 bases and J by 4 bases, with 14 bases between the two germline ends. CDR3 sequence: CASSLGGEGEYEQYF. The CDR3 region has the DNA TGTGCCAGCAGCTTGGGAGGTGAGGGGGAGTACGAGCAGTACTTC.

The chain links TRBV27 to TRBJ1-1; D is unclear. This CDR3 has 15 residues. The germline V gene encodes CDR1 MNHEY and CDR2 SMNVEV (reference sequence). Deletions cut 2 bases from V and 3 bases from J, with 13 bases between. CDR3 region: CASSLRQGLDTEAFF. The CDR3 DNA is TGTGCCAGCAGTTTAAGACAAGGACTCGACACTGAAGCTTTCTTT.

This rearrangement joins TRBV7-8 to TRBJ2-3, with D possibly matching TRBD2 (6 bases). This CDR3 has 16 residues. The V end lost 0 bases, the J end lost 1 base, and 11 bases lay between the germline ends. Germline V CDR1 and CDR2: SGHVS, FQNEAQ. The CDR3, as DNA: TGTGCCAGCAGCTTAGCCTACGGGACTGGCACAGATACGCAGTATTTT. Protein: CASSLAYGTGTDTQYF.

The rearrangement links TRBV30 to TRBJ2-1; TRBD1 is a possible D gene (5 bases). V was shortened by 4 bases and J by 0 bases, with 16 bases between the two germline ends. The CDR3 is made up of 16 amino acids. Germline V gene data show CDR1 as GTSNPN and CDR2 as SVGIG (reference sequence). The CDR3 DNA reads TGTGCCTGGACCACCATCAGGGTGAGCTCCTACAATGAGCAGTTCTTC. This gives the protein CAWTTIRVSSYNEQFF.

This chain joins TRBV5-6 and TRBJ1-2; possibly TRBD1 for D (6 bases). Trimming stripped 4 bases from V and 4 bases from J, with 20 bases between. The CDR3 covers 16 residues. Germline V gives CDR1 SGHDT, CDR2 YYEEEE. CDR3 nucleotide sequence: TGTGCCAGCAGCGAAGCCCCTACAGGGACCCGCTATGGCTACACCTTC. Its translation: CASSEAPTGTRYGYTF.

The chain recombines TRBV28 with TRBJ1-2; 9 bases align to TRBD1. Germline V gene sequence: CDR1 MDHEN, CDR2 SYDVKM. The CDR3 runs 14 residues. Unmatched junction bases numbered 3, after V lost 3 bases and J lost 4 bases. The CDR3 loop reads CASSLGTGIYGYTF. The CDR3 DNA is TGTGCCAGCAGTTTGGGGACAGGGATCTATGGCTACACCTTC.

This clone was detected a few times. J is TRBJ1-1 and V is TRBV18; 7 bases match TRBD1. With V trimmed by 3 bases and J by 1 base, 5 bases remained unmatched. Per germline, CDR1 KGHSH and CDR2 LQKENI. CDR3 length: 15 residues. The CDR3 sequence: CASSPPTGSNTEAFF. In DNA, the CDR3 is TGTGCCAGCTCACCTCCGACAGGGTCGAACACTGAAGCTTTCTTT.

This clone has only a few counts. The chain recombines TRBV5-4 with TRBJ1-6, with 7 bases aligning to TRBD1. The CDR3 runs to 15 residues. The V gene end was trimmed by 3 bases and the J gene end by 10 bases; junction bases not matched to a gene: 10. From germline, CDR1 is SGHNT and CDR2 YYREEE (reference sequence). In DNA form, the CDR3 reads TGTGCCAGCAGCTGGGGCCCCGACAGGGACTCACCCCTCCACTTT. It encodes CASSWGPDRDSPLHF. Full variable domain (outside the CDR3, taken from reference TRBV5-4 and TRBJ1-6): ETGVTQSPTHLIKTRGQQVTLRCSSQSGHNTVSWYQQALGQGPQFIFQYYREEENGRGNFPPRFSGLQFPNYSSELNVNALELDDSALYLCASSWGPDRDSPLHFGNGTRLTVT.

This clone was counted a single time. The V call is TRBV7-2, the J call TRBJ1-4, with a possible D match to TRBD1 (5 bases). The CDR3 length is 14 residues. The V and J ends lost 0 bases and 4 bases respectively, with 6 bases between them. From germline, CDR1 is SGHTA and CDR2 FQGNSA. The CDR3 coding sequence is TGTGCCAGCAGCTTAGCAGGGGTTAATGAAAAACTGTTTTTT. It yields the protein CASSLAGVNEKLFF.

The CDR3: CSAAPGGYEQFF. The CDR3 coding sequence is TGCAGCGCGGCGCCGGGAGGCTATGAGCAGTTCTTC. The chain links TRBV29-1 to TRBJ2-1, with 7 bases fitting TRBD2. Looked up from germline, CDR1 is SQVTM and CDR2 is ANQGSEA. This CDR3 comprises 12 residues. Trimming at V came to 7 bases and at J to 8 bases, leaving 8 bases not matched to a gene.

The CDR3 here is CASKGIGTGELFF. CDR3 sequence (DNA): TGTGCCAGCAAGGGGATAGGCACCGGGGAGCTGTTTTTT. V usage is TRBV6-5 and J usage is TRBJ2-2; possibly TRBD1 for D (5 bases). Deletions cut 7 bases from V and 4 bases from J, with 10 bases between. Germline values: CDR1 MNHEY, CDR2 SVGAGI. This CDR3 is built from 13 residues.

This rearrangement joins TRBV7-3 to TRBJ2-3, with 7 bases lining up with TRBD2. Germline CDR1 reads SGHTA; CDR2 reads FQGTGA. The CDR3 consists of 13 residues. The V gene end was trimmed by 3 bases and the J gene end by 6 bases; junction bases not matched to a gene: 3. CDR3 DNA: TGTGCCAGCAGCTTTGGGGAGGGCGATACGCAGTATTTT. Translation: CASSFGEGDTQYF.

Details on this clone: At the DNA level, this CDR3 is encoded by other sequences in the same sample as well. This chain joins TRBV28 and TRBJ2-7; 8 bases align to TRBD2. V shed 1 base, J shed 1 base, and the junction held 0 bases outside the gene matches. This CDR3 region has 14 residues. CDR1 and CDR2 from the germline V gene are MDHEN and SYDVKM. The CDR3 nucleotides are TGTGCCAGCAGTTTATCGGGGGGGTCCTACGAGCAGTACTTC. Protein product: CASSLSGGSYEQYF.

The gene calls are TRBV11-2 and TRBJ1-5, with D unclear. The CDR3 loop spans 14 amino acids. The V gene lost 0 bases and the J gene lost 5 bases, with 8 bases spanning the gap. CDR1 and CDR2 from the germline V gene are SGHAT and FQNNGV. The CDR3 nucleotides are TGTGCCAGCAGCTTAGATCGGAGTGATCAGCCCCAGCATTTT. As protein: CASSLDRSDQPQHF.

J is TRBJ2-5 and V is TRBV28; the D gene is possibly TRBD1 (7 bases). The CDR3 loop spans 14 amino acids. V was pared by 5 bases and J by 4 bases, with 14 bases between. Germline CDR1 and CDR2: MDHEN and SYDVKM. Here the CDR3 reads CASSTSRQGETQYF. The CDR3 region has the DNA TGTGCCAGCAGTACTAGCCGACAGGGAGAGACCCAGTACTTC. Filled out from reference TRBV28 and TRBJ2-5, the complete variable domain reads DVKVTQSSRYLVKRTGEKVFLECVQDMDHENMFWYRQDPGLGLRLIYFSYDVKMKEKGDIPEGYSVSREKKERFSLILESASTNQTSMYLCASSTSRQGETQYFGPGTRLLVL.

The chain carries TRBV10-3 and TRBJ2-5; 9 positions match TRBD1. This CDR3 comprises 13 residues. The germline V gene has CDR1 ENHRY and CDR2 SYGVKD. J gave up 3 bases and V 10 bases, and 6 bases lay outside the gene matches. The CDR3 spells CATRQGGEETQYF. The CDR3 nucleotides read TGTGCCACTAGACAGGGGGGCGAAGAGACCCAGTACTTC.

V is TRBV6-2 or TRBV6-3 and J is TRBJ2-5; 8 nucleotides agree with TRBD2. The CDR3 spans 17 residues. CDR1 and CDR2 from the germline V gene are MNHEY and SVGEGT. Trimming cost V 2 bases and J 2 bases; bases outside gene matches: 10. CDR3 sequence: CASSYLGSGTSQETQYF. The DNA for the CDR3 is TGTGCCAGCAGTTACCTTGGGAGCGGGACTAGTCAAGAGACCCAGTACTTC.

The chain joins TRBV7-3 to TRBJ2-3; D gene uncertain. Germline CDR1 SGHTA, CDR2 FQGTGA. Trimming removed 3 bases at V and 2 bases at J, with 12 bases between. CDR3 size: 15 residues. In nucleotides, the CDR3 is TGTGCCAGCAGCTTCCTTAGCCGCACCACAGATACGCAGTATTTT. Translation: CASSFLSRTTDTQYF. Complete variable domain (other parts from reference TRBV7-3 and TRBJ2-3): GAGVSQTPSNKVTEKGKYVELRCDPISGHTALYWYRQSLGQGPEFLIYFQGTGAADDSGLPNDRFFAVRPEGSVSTLKIQRTERGDSAVYLCASSFLSRTTDTQYFGPGTRLTVL.

V gene TRBV6-5 combines with J gene TRBJ2-7; 7 positions match TRBD1. The CDR3 has 14 amino acids. The germline V gene has CDR1 MNHEY and CDR2 SVGAGI. J was trimmed by 9 bases and V by 2 bases; bases with no gene match: 10. In nucleotides, the CDR3 is TGTGCCAGCAGTTACGGAAGCACAGGGGCCAGGCAGTACTTC. Protein: CASSYGSTGARQYF.

V gene TRBV5-4 combines with J gene TRBJ2-7, with TRBD2 matching 8 bases. V shed 2 bases, J shed 0 bases, and the junction held 1 base outside the gene matches. Germline CDR1 SGHNT, CDR2 YYREEE (reference sequence). CDR3 length: 14 amino acids. The CDR3, as DNA: TGTGCCAGCAGCTTACTAGCGGCCTCCTACGAGCAGTACTTC. The encoded protein is CASSLLAASYEQYF.

In DNA, the CDR3 is TGTGCCAGCAGTTACTCCGGACAGGGGAATTTCTATGGCTACACCTTC. Protein product: CASSYSGQGNFYGYTF. The chain combines TRBV6-5 with TRBJ1-2; TRBD1 matches 9 bases. After removal of 0 bases from V and 4 bases from J, the junction contained 6 bases not matched to a gene. The CDR3 covers 16 residues. Per the germline V gene, CDR1 is MNHEY and CDR2 is SVGAGI.

The chain carries TRBV5-1 and TRBJ1-1, with a tentative D call TRBD1 (5 bases). V gave up 5 bases and J gave up 7 bases, with 12 bases separating them. The CDR3 has 12 amino acids. Germline CDR1 and CDR2: SGHRS and YFSETQ. The CDR3 is CASSEGVDEAFF. CDR3 coding DNA: TGCGCCAGCAGTGAAGGGGTGGATGAAGCTTTCTTT. Based on the CDR3 plus reference TRBV5-1 and TRBJ1-1, the full variable domain is KAGVTQTPRYLIKTRGQQVTLSCSPISGHRSVSWYQQTPGQGLQFLFEYFSETQRNKGNFPGRFSGRQFSNSRSEMNVSTLELGDSALYLCASSEGVDEAFFGQGTRLTVV.

The DNA of the CDR3 is TGTGCCAGCAGTCCTGGGACAAGGAACACTGAAGCTTTCTTT. Its protein product is CASSPGTRNTEAFF. This chain uses TRBV5-4 with TRBJ1-1; D might be TRBD1 (6 bases). Germline V gene data show CDR1 as SGHNT and CDR2 as YYREEE (reference sequence). V gave up 5 bases and J gave up 1 base, with 12 bases separating them. The CDR3 covers 14 residues.

The V and J genes are TRBV28 and TRBJ1-5, with a possible D match to TRBD1 (5 bases). The CDR3 has 16 amino acids. Trimming pared 1 base from V and 7 bases from J, leaving 17 bases between. Per the germline V gene, CDR1 is MDHEN and CDR2 is SYDVKM. The CDR3 DNA reads as TGTGCCAGCAGTTTATTCGGGACGGGGGTATGGCAGCCCCAGCATTTT. This encodes CASSLFGTGVWQPQHF. Together with reference TRBV28 and TRBJ1-5, the CDR3 gives the full variable domain: DVKVTQSSRYLVKRTGEKVFLECVQDMDHENMFWYRQDPGLGLRLIYFSYDVKMKEKGDIPEGYSVSREKKERFSLILESASTNQTSMYLCASSLFGTGVWQPQHFGDGTRLSIL.

V usage is TRBV4-1 and J usage is TRBJ2-2; TRBD2 matches 11 bases. Germline CDR1 reads MGHRA; CDR2 reads YSYEKL. This CDR3 is built from 16 residues. V lost 1 base to trimming and J lost 5 bases; unmatched junction nucleotides: 3. CDR3 sequence (DNA): TGCGCCAGCAGCCAAGTATCTAGCGGGAGGACCGGGGAGCTGTTTTTT. Translating it yields CASSQVSSGRTGELFF.